This TCR beta chain comes out of a study of T cell responses to AZD1222 COVID-19 vaccine. Findings and limits, study-wide: There were vaccine-associated CD4 TCRs across spike, dominant at 160-218 and 743-854. None of the repertoires were sampled until the peak T cell response had passed. White British people made up most donors, females outnumbered males, and clonal diversity was possibly underestimated. Variant regions that are unmutated are reportedly the target of nearly half of spike-specific TCRs.

The CDR3 length is 12 residues. Germline CDR1 reads SGHDN; CDR2 reads FVKESK. Unmatched junction bases numbered 5, after V lost 6 bases and J lost 7 bases. Some clones are missing from TCRdb's copy, which holds only in-frame ones; the method was immunoSEQ multiplex PCR. This repertoire shows about 150,000 clones, more than 85% found once; its top ten account for about 9%. Comments on this clone: Its antigen is as yet unknown.

This chain uses TRBV14 with TRBJ1-2; 7 bases agree with TRBD1. The TCR comes from an adult in good health. The sequences come from peripheral blood, collected on day 0 of AZD1222 vaccination. The CDR3 region has the DNA TGTGCCAGCAGGCCAGGGGGAGGTGGCTACACCTTC. Residues: CASRPGGGGYTF.